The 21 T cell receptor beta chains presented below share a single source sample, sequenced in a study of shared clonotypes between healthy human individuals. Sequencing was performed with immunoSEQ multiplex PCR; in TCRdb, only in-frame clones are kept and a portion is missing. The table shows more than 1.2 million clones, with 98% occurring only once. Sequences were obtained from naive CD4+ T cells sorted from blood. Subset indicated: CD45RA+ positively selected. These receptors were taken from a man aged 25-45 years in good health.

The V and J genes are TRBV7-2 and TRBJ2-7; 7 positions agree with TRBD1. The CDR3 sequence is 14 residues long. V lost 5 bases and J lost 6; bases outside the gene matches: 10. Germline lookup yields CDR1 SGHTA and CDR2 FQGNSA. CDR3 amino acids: CASSRDRVPSEQYF. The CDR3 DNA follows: TGTGCCAGCAGCCGAGACAGGGTCCCAAGCGAGCAGTACTTC.

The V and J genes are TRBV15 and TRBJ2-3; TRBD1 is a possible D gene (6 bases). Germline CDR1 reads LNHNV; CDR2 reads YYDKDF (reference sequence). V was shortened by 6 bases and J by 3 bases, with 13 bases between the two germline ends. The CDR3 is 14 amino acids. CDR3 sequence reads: CATSLGRGTDTQYF. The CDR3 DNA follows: TGTGCCACCAGTCTCGGCAGGGGTACAGATACGCAGTATTTT.

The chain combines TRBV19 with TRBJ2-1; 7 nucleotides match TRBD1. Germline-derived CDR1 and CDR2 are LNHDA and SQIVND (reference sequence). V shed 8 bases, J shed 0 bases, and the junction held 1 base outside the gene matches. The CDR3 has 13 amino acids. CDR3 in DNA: TGTGCCAGTGGGACAGCCTCCTACAATGAGCAGTTCTTC. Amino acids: CASGTASYNEQFF.

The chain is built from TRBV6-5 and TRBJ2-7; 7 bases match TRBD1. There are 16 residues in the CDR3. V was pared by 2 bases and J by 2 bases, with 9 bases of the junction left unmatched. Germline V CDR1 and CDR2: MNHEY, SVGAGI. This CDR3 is CASSYGRRQGAYEQYF. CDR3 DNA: TGTGCCAGCAGTTACGGCCGGAGACAGGGAGCCTACGAGCAGTACTTC.

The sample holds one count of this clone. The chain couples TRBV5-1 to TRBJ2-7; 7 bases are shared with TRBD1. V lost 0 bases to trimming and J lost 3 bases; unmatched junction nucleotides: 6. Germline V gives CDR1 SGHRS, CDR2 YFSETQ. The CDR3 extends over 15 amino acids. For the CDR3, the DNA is TGCGCCAGCAGCTTGGCAGAGGGGGCAATCTACGAGCAGTACTTC. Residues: CASSLAEGAIYEQYF.

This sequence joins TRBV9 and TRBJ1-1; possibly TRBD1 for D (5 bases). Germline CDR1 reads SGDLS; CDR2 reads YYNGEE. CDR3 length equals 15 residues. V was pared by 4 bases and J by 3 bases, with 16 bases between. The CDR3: CASSPHRGGYTEAFF. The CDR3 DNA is TGTGCCAGCAGCCCTCATCGTGGGGGATACACTGAAGCTTTCTTT. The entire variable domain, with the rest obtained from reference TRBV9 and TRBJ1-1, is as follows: DSGVTQTPKHLITATGQRVTLRCSPRSGDLSVYWYQQSLDQGLQFLIQYYNGEERAKGNILERFSAQQFPDLHSELNLSSLELGDSALYFCASSPHRGGYTEAFFGQGTRLTVV.

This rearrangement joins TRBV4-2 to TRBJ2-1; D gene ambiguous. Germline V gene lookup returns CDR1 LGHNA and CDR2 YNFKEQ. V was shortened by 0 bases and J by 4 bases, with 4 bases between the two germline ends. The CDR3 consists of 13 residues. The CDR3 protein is CASSQERYNEQFF. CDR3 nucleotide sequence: TGTGCCAGCAGCCAAGAAAGATACAATGAGCAGTTCTTC.

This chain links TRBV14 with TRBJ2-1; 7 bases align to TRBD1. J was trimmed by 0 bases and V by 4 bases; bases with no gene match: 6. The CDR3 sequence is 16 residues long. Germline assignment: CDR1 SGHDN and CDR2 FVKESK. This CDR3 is CASSPLTGISYNEQFF. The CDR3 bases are TGTGCCAGCAGCCCTCTGACAGGGATCTCCTACAATGAGCAGTTCTTC.

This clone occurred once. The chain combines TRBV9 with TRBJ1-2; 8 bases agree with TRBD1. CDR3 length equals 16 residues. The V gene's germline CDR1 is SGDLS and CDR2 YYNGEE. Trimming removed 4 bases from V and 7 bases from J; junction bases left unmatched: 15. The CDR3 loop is CASSTPRGQGAGGYTF. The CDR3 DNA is TGTGCCAGCAGCACCCCCCGAGGGCAGGGGGCCGGTGGCTACACCTTC.

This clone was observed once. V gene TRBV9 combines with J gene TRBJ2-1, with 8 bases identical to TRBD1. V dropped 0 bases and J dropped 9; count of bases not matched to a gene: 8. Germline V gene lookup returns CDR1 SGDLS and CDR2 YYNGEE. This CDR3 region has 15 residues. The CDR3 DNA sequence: TGTGCCAGCAGCGTAGGGTCAGGGGGCTACGGTGAGCAGTTCTTC. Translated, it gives CASSVGSGGYGEQFF. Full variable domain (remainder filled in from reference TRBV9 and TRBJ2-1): DSGVTQTPKHLITATGQRVTLRCSPRSGDLSVYWYQQSLDQGLQFLIQYYNGEERAKGNILERFSAQQFPDLHSELNLSSLELGDSALYFCASSVGSGGYGEQFFGPGTRLTVL.

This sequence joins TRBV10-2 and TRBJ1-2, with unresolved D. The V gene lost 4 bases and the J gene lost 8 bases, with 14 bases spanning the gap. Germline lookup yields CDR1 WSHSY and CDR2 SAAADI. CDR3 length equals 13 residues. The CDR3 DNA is TGCGCCAGCAGTGGAACTGAAATTAGGGGCTACACCTTC. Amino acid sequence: CASSGTEIRGYTF.

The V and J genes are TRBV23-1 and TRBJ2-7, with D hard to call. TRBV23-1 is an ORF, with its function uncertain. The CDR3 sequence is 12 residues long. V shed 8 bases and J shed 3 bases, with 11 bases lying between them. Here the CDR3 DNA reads TGCGCCAGCGGGCAGTTCATCTACGAGCAGTACTTC. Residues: CASGQFIYEQYF.

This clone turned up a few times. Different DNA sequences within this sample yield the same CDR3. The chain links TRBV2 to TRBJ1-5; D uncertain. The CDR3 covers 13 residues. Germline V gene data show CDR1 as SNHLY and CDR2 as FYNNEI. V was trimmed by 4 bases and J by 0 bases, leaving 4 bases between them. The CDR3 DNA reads TGTGCCAGCAGTGTGGGTAGCAATCAGCCCCAGCATTTT. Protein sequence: CASSVGSNQPQHF. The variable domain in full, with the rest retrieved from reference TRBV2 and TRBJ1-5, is EPEVTQTPSHQVTQMGQEVILRCVPISNHLYFYWYRQILGQKVEFLVSFYNNEISEKSEIFDDQFSVERPDGSNFTLKIRSTKLEDSAMYFCASSVGSNQPQHFGDGTRLSIL.

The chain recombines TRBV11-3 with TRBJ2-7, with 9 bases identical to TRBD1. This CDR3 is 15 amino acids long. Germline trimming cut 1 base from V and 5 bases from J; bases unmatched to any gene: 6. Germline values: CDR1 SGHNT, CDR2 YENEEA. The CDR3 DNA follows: TGTGCCAGCAGCTTAGCGGGACAGGGTTTGGACGAGCAGTACTTC. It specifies CASSLAGQGLDEQYF.

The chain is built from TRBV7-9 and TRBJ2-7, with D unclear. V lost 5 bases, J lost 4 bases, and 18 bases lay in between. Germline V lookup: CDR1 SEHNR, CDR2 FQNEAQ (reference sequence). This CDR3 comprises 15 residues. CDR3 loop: CASSQDAWRAYEQYF. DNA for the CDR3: TGTGCCAGCAGCCAGGACGCCTGGCGTGCGTACGAGCAGTACTTC.

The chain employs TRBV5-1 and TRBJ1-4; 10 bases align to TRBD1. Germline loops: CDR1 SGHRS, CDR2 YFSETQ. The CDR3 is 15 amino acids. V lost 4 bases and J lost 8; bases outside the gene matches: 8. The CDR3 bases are TGCGCCAGCAGCCCACCGACAGGGGGCGACGAAAAACTGTTTTTT. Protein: CASSPPTGGDEKLFF.

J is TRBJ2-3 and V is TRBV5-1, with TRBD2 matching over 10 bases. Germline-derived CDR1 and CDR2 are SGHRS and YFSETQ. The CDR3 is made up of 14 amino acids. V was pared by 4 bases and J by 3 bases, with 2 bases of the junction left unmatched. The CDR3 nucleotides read TGCGCCAGCAGCAGTAGCGGGAGGACAGATACGCAGTATTTT. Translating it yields CASSSSGRTDTQYF.

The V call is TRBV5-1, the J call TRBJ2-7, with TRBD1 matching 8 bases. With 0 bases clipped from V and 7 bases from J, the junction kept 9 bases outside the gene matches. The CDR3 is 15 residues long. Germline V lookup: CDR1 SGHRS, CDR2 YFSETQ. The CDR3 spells CASSLAPGQEWEQYF. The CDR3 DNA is TGCGCCAGCAGCTTGGCACCGGGACAGGAATGGGAGCAGTACTTC.

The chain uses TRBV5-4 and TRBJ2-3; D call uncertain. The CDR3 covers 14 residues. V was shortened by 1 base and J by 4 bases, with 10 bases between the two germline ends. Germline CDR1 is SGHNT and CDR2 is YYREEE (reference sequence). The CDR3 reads CASSLKESSDTQYF. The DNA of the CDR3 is TGTGCCAGCAGCTTGAAGGAGAGTTCAGATACGCAGTATTTT.

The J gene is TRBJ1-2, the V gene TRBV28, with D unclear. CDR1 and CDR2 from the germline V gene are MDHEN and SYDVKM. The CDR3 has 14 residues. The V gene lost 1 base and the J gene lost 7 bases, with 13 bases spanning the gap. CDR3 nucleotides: TGTGCCAGCAGTTTATTTAGAGGGATTGGTGGCTACACCTTC. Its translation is CASSLFRGIGGYTF.

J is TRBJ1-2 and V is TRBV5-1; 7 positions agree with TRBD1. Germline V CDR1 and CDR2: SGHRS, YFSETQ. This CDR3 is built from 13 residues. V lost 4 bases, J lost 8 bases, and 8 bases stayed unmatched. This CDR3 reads CASSLLSGGGYTF. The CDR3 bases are TGCGCCAGCAGCCTACTATCAGGGGGAGGCTACACCTTC.